This entry lists 5 T cell receptor beta chains sequenced from one sample in a study of T cells in Graves' hyperthyroidism and ophthalmopathy. RNA transcripts yielded amplified TCR beta CDR3 regions. During a first-round RT-PCR of the TCR CDR3, the HTBI primer set was used. From the multiplex PCR reads, TCRdb called clonotypes with MiXCR, one entry per CDR3 protein. This table holds about 49,000 distinct CDR3 sequences, about 53% found once. The sample was peripheral blood or thyroid tissue (not recorded which). The receptors come from a man in his late teens or twenties with Graves' hyperthyroidism.

Many counts were recorded for this clonotype. This chain joins TRBV24-1 and TRBJ1-5; 8 bases fit TRBD1. The CDR3 has 14 residues. Germline V gives CDR1 KGHDR, CDR2 SFDVKD. V shed 5 bases, J shed 3 bases, and the junction held 2 bases outside the gene matches. The CDR3 nucleotides read TGTGCCACCAGTGTGGACAGGGTCAATCAGCCCCAGCATTTT. This gives the protein CATSVDRVNQPQHF.

This clonotype is a singleton in its sample. The chain recombines TRBV10-3 with TRBJ1-2, with 9 bases fitting TRBD1. This CDR3 region has 14 residues. The V and J ends lost 6 bases and 6 bases, in that order; junction bases with no gene match: 8. Germline V gene data show CDR1 as ENHRY and CDR2 as SYGVKD. CDR3 loop: CAIRDGTGSDGYTF. As DNA, the CDR3 is TGTGCCATCAGAGACGGGACAGGGTCGGATGGCTACACCTTC.

This clonotype was observed many times. This chain's CDR3 is CASSLKRNTGELFF. In DNA, the CDR3 is TGTGCCAGCAGCTTAAAGCGGAATACCGGGGAGCTGTTTTTT. This chain uses TRBV7-3 with TRBJ2-2, with D possibly matching TRBD2 (5 bases). The CDR3 is 14 residues long. Germline loops: CDR1 SGHTA, CDR2 FQGTGA. V was cut by 1 base and J by 5 bases, with 8 bases left in between. Combining the CDR3 with reference TRBV7-3 and TRBJ2-2 gives the whole variable domain GAGVSQTPSNKVTEKGKYVELRCDPISGHTALYWYRQSLGQGPEFLIYFQGTGAADDSGLPNDRFFAVRPEGSVSTLKIQRTERGDSAVYLCASSLKRNTGELFFGEGSRLTVL.

V usage is TRBV12-3 or TRBV12-4 and J usage is TRBJ2-5, with D maybe TRBD2 (7 bases). V was clipped by 5 bases and J by 5 bases, with 15 bases between them. This CDR3 spans 14 amino acids. CDR3 region: CASSEGKGGETQYF. As DNA, the CDR3 is TGTGCCAGCAGTGAAGGCAAGGGGGGGGAGACCCAGTACTTC.

The chain combines TRBV7-7 with TRBJ2-7, with D possibly called TRBD1 or TRBD2 (5 bases each). V lost 3 bases, J lost 5 bases, and 11 bases lay in between. The V gene's germline CDR1 is SSHAT and CDR2 FNYEAQ (reference sequence). This CDR3 has 13 amino acids. CDR3 nucleotides: TGTGCCAGCAGCTTGGGCAGGGACCACGAGCAGTACTTC. It codes for CASSLGRDHEQYF.